Below are 29 T cell receptor beta chains sequenced from a single sample in a study of identical twins. TCRdb reprocessed the 5' RACE reads via MiXCR and lists one record per CDR3 protein. This table holds 100,000 to 110,000 distinct CDR3 sequences, roughly 6% found once. Sample: memory T cells sorted from blood. These receptors were collected from a woman between 50 and 59 years old in good health.

This clonotype was seen repeatedly, ten times or more. The gene calls are TRBV3-1 and TRBJ2-7; D not certain. Germline CDR1 and CDR2: LGHDT and YNNKEL (reference sequence). The CDR3 contains 11 residues. V lost 1 base, J lost 9 bases, and 7 bases lay in between. This chain's CDR3 is CASSQGVGQYF. The CDR3 DNA reads TGTGCCAGCAGCCAAGGGGTCGGGCAGTACTTC.

This clonotype was seen more than once but under ten times. The chain has TRBV27 and TRBJ2-5, with TRBD2 matching over 7 bases. This CDR3 comprises 13 residues. The trim removed 6 bases at V and 4 bases at J, leaving 5 bases unmatched. Germline V CDR1 and CDR2: MNHEY, SMNVEV (reference sequence). The CDR3 spells CASSEREGETQYF. The CDR3, as DNA: TGTGCCAGCAGCGAGCGGGAAGGAGAGACCCAGTACTTC.

This clonotype was seen repeatedly, ten times or more. CDR3 nucleotide sequence: TGCGCCAGCCGAAGCGAGACAGGGGAAATGGGAGCCAAAAACATTCAGTACTTC. It yields the protein CASRSETGEMGAKNIQYF. This chain links TRBV5-1 with TRBJ2-4; TRBD1 matches at 8 bases. The junction had 15 bases not matched to a gene; V was cut back by 7 bases and J by 0 bases. CDR1 is SGHRS, CDR2 YFSETQ, per germline. This CDR3 is built from 18 residues. The variable domain in full, completed from reference TRBV5-1 and TRBJ2-4, reads KAGVTQTPRYLIKTRGQQVTLSCSPISGHRSVSWYQQTPGQGLQFLFEYFSETQRNKGNFPGRFSGRQFSNSRSEMNVSTLELGDSALYLCASRSETGEMGAKNIQYFGAGTRLSVL.

This clonotype was recorded at least ten times. The chain carries TRBV21-1 and TRBJ2-3; TRBD1 is the table's D call and was not checked against the DNA. TRBV21-1 is deemed a pseudogene. The CDR3 is 15 amino acids. The CDR3 region has the DNA TGTGCCAGCAGCAAATCAGGGGGTAGCACAGATACGCAGTATTTT. It encodes CASSKSGGSTDTQYF.

This clonotype was seen many times. The CDR3 protein is CASRRDGLYGYTF. CDR3 DNA: TGTGCCAGCAGGAGGGACGGGCTCTATGGCTACACCTTC. The chain couples TRBV27 to TRBJ1-2; D is perhaps TRBD1 (5 bases). Germline loops: CDR1 MNHEY, CDR2 SMNVEV (reference sequence). Trimming left V 6 bases short and J 4 bases short, with 12 bases between. The CDR3 contains 13 residues.

The rearrangement links TRBV6-5 to TRBJ1-5; 7 positions agree with TRBD1. This CDR3 is built from 16 residues. Germline V lookup: CDR1 MNHEY, CDR2 SVGAGI. V trimming: 6 bases; J trimming: 3 bases; junction bases outside the gene matches: 11. CDR3 sequence: CASRENRGIPNQPQHF. The CDR3 DNA is TGTGCCAGCAGGGAAAACAGGGGTATCCCCAATCAGCCCCAGCATTTT.

This clonotype was found a few times. V gene TRBV20-1 combines with J gene TRBJ2-4; D gene ambiguous. Germline loops: CDR1 DFQATT, CDR2 SNEGSKA (reference sequence). Trimming stripped 3 bases from V and 2 bases from J, with 14 bases between. The CDR3 runs 15 residues. DNA for the CDR3: TGCAGTGCTAGGTTAGATACTGTAACCAAAAACATTCAGTACTTC. It yields the protein CSARLDTVTKNIQYF.

The sample holds many counts of this clonotype. This chain joins TRBV3-1 and TRBJ2-7; D is ambiguous. The V end was cut by 2 bases, the J end by 7 bases, with 9 bases between. The CDR3 is 12 residues long. Germline V gene sequence: CDR1 LGHDT, CDR2 YNNKEL (reference sequence). The CDR3: CASSQREREQYF. CDR3 nucleotides: TGTGCCAGCAGCCAAAGAGAACGAGAGCAGTACTTC.

This clonotype was seen ten or more times. The rearrangement links TRBV3-1 to TRBJ2-7; 10 bases line up with TRBD2. Germline V gene lookup returns CDR1 LGHDT and CDR2 YNNKEL (reference sequence). With 3 bases clipped from V and 0 bases from J, the junction kept 2 bases outside the gene matches. The CDR3 is made up of 15 amino acids. The CDR3 reads CASSHGLAVSYEQYF. Written as DNA, the CDR3 is TGTGCCAGCAGCCATGGACTAGCGGTCTCCTACGAGCAGTACTTC.

This clonotype was seen repeatedly, ten times or more. This chain uses TRBV7-8 with TRBJ1-3; no firm D call. The CDR3 consists of 14 residues. Trimming left V 5 bases short and J 6 bases short, with 14 bases between. The germline CDR1 and CDR2 sequences are SGHVS and FQNEAQ. For the CDR3, the DNA is TGTGCCAGCAGCACTGCGACACAGTTAAACACCATATATTTT. Translation gives CASSTATQLNTIYF.

The chain uses TRBV2 and TRBJ1-1; D call uncertain. The CDR3 length is 13 residues. V lost 6 bases and J lost 1, with 9 bases in between. Germline V lookup: CDR1 SNHLY, CDR2 FYNNEI. The CDR3 loop reads CASRAEKNTEAFF. CDR3 sequence (DNA): TGTGCCAGCAGAGCAGAGAAGAACACTGAAGCTTTCTTT.

The table lists this clonotype with many counts. The chain uses TRBV7-9 and TRBJ2-7, with D unresolved. The V gene's germline CDR1 is SEHNR and CDR2 FQNEAQ (reference sequence). With 5 bases removed from V and 6 bases from J, the gap between germline ends came to 17 bases. The CDR3 is 14 amino acids. CDR3 in DNA: TGTGCCAGCAGCCCATTAACCTGGACGGGCGAGCAGTACTTC. Translated, it gives CASSPLTWTGEQYF.

There are many counts of this clonotype. The rearrangement uses TRBV5-1 and TRBJ2-7; 14 bases align to TRBD2. Trimming cost V 4 bases and J 4 bases; bases outside gene matches: 4. Germline V lookup: CDR1 SGHRS, CDR2 YFSETQ. This CDR3 is 15 amino acids long. CDR3 amino acids: CASSTGTSGSYEQYF. Written as DNA, the CDR3 is TGCGCCAGCAGCACCGGGACTAGCGGGAGTTACGAGCAGTACTTC.

The gene calls are TRBV5-1 and TRBJ2-2; 8 positions match TRBD2. J gave up 2 bases and V 4 bases, and 10 bases lay outside the gene matches. The CDR3 has 17 residues. Germline V gives CDR1 SGHRS, CDR2 YFSETQ. CDR3 region: CASSPTGAGVNTGELFF. The CDR3 coding sequence is TGCGCCAGCAGCCCGACCGGAGCGGGAGTTAACACCGGGGAGCTGTTTTTT.

This clonotype came up many times. This rearrangement joins TRBV5-1 to TRBJ2-7, with 9 bases identical to TRBD2. The V and J ends lost 0 bases and 2 bases, in that order; junction bases with no gene match: 3. The CDR3 covers 15 residues. Germline V gene sequence: CDR1 SGHRS, CDR2 YFSETQ. The CDR3 coding sequence is TGCGCCAGCAGCTTGGCGGCTAGCGGGGCCTACGAGCAGTACTTC. Translating gives CASSLAASGAYEQYF.

This clonotype was observed many times. The chain couples TRBV12-3 or TRBV12-4 to TRBJ1-5, with unresolved D. Trimming took off 2 bases at V and 5 bases at J, with 13 bases between the two ends. The CDR3 extends over 15 amino acids. The CDR3 DNA reads as TGTGCCAGCAGTTTACTAGCGGGAGTGGATCAGCCCCAGCATTTT. Protein: CASSLLAGVDQPQHF.

The chain employs TRBV2 and TRBJ2-3; a possible D gene is TRBD2 (6 bases). The CDR3 is 14 residues long. Trimming took 11 bases from V and 2 from J, leaving 17 bases between them. The V gene's germline CDR1 is SNHLY and CDR2 FYNNEI. The CDR3: CAGRTGTFTDTQYF. Here the CDR3 DNA reads TGTGCCGGGAGGACCGGGACTTTCACAGATACGCAGTATTTT.

This clonotype was recorded at least ten times. This chain connects TRBV18 to TRBJ2-7, with no clear D. V was cut by 2 bases and J by 6 bases, with 8 bases left in between. The CDR3 totals 12 residues. Germline V gene data show CDR1 as KGHSH and CDR2 as LQKENI. The DNA for the CDR3 is TGTGCCAGCTCACCAGAAATAGGCGAGCAGTACTTC. As protein: CASSPEIGEQYF.

This clonotype was seen ten or more times. The V gene is TRBV14, the J gene TRBJ2-7; D is possibly TRBD2 (6 bases). Trimming left V 0 bases short and J 0 bases short, with 9 bases between. The length of the CDR3 is 15 residues. CDR1 SGHDN and CDR2 FVKESK come from the germline V gene. CDR3 sequence (DNA): TGTGCCAGCAGCCAAGATCTAGCGAGCTCCTACGAGCAGTACTTC. It codes for CASSQDLASSYEQYF.

This clonotype was recorded many times. The chain couples TRBV6-1 to TRBJ2-1; the match to TRBD2 covers 9 bases. Germline trimming cut 5 bases from V and 10 bases from J; bases unmatched to any gene: 15. The CDR3 is made up of 16 amino acids. Germline assignment: CDR1 MNHNS and CDR2 SASEGT. The CDR3 loop reads CASSYLGVAGDGEQFF. CDR3 bases: TGTGCCAGCAGTTATCTGGGGGTAGCGGGAGACGGGGAGCAGTTCTTC.

The chain couples TRBV14 to TRBJ1-3, with TRBD1 as a possible D gene (6 bases). This CDR3 spans 17 amino acids. V was trimmed by 3 bases and J by 0 bases, leaving 15 bases between them. Per germline, CDR1 SGHDN and CDR2 FVKESK. The CDR3 here is CASSHGGVQISGNTIYF. The CDR3 DNA reads as TGTGCCAGCAGCCATGGGGGCGTGCAAATCTCTGGAAACACCATATATTTT.

The genes are TRBV20-1 and TRBJ2-7; TRBD2 aligns across 9 bases. With 6 bases clipped from V and 4 bases from J, the junction kept 10 bases outside the gene matches. This CDR3 is 14 amino acids long. Per germline, CDR1 DFQATT and CDR2 SNEGSKA (reference sequence). The CDR3 reads CSAVAGLARYEQYF. In nucleotides, the CDR3 is TGCAGTGCGGTAGCTGGACTAGCGAGGTACGAGCAGTACTTC.

This clonotype was observed many times. This chain uses TRBV28 with TRBJ2-5; TRBD1 agrees at 9 bases. CDR1 and CDR2 from the germline V gene are MDHEN and SYDVKM. This CDR3 comprises 15 residues. With 4 bases clipped from V and 5 bases from J, the junction kept 8 bases outside the gene matches. CDR3 loop: CASSSSTGGRETQYF. The DNA for the CDR3 is TGTGCCAGCAGTTCATCCACAGGGGGCAGGGAGACCCAGTACTTC.

At least ten counts were recorded for this clonotype. V gene TRBV10-3 combines with J gene TRBJ1-2, with 11 bases fitting TRBD1. From germline, CDR1 is ENHRY and CDR2 SYGVKD. The ends lost 5 bases at V and 2 bases at J; junction bases unmatched: 16. CDR3 size: 19 residues. CDR3 region: CAISTTGTGGGSGNYGYTF. The CDR3 DNA follows: TGTGCCATCAGTACAACCGGGACAGGGGGTGGAAGTGGGAACTATGGCTACACCTTC.

This clonotype was recorded at least ten times. DNA for the CDR3: TGTGCCAGCAGTCCCACCTGGGCCGCGAACACTGAAGCTTTCTTT. Its translation is CASSPTWAANTEAFF. The V gene is TRBV2, the J gene TRBJ1-1; D unresolved. Germline CDR1 reads SNHLY; CDR2 reads FYNNEI. Trimming cost V 5 bases and J 1 base, with 14 bases left between them. The CDR3 contains 15 residues.

This sequence joins TRBV15 and TRBJ2-7; the D is unclear. The germline CDR1 and CDR2 sequences are LNHNV and YYDKDF (reference sequence). V gave up 2 bases and J gave up 6 bases, with 17 bases separating them. CDR3 size: 15 residues. CDR3 protein: CATSRMKTFSGEQYV. Here the CDR3 DNA reads TGTGCCACCAGCAGAATGAAGACATTTTCCGGCGAGCAGTACGTC.

At least ten counts were recorded for this clonotype. This chain links TRBV7-9 with TRBJ2-2; D is unclear. The CDR3 has 15 residues. V lost 2 bases, J lost 2 bases, and 9 bases lay in between. Germline-derived CDR1 and CDR2 are SEHNR and FQNEAQ (reference sequence). CDR3 loop: CASSLNAANTGELFF. CDR3 DNA: TGTGCCAGCAGCTTAAACGCTGCCAACACCGGGGAGCTGTTTTTT.

This clonotype came up many times. V and J are TRBV6-5 and TRBJ1-1; D remains ambiguous. The CDR3 is 14 amino acids. Germline CDR1 and CDR2: MNHEY and SVGAGI. Trimming took 6 bases from V and 2 from J, leaving 13 bases between them. The CDR3 loop is CASSPLGGNTEAFF. The CDR3 DNA follows: TGTGCCAGCAGCCCCCTTGGCGGCAACACTGAAGCTTTCTTT.

This clonotype was observed at least ten times. The chain combines TRBV5-4 with TRBJ1-6, with D possibly TRBD1 on 5 matching bases. V was shortened by 2 bases and J by 10 bases, with 13 bases between the two germline ends. The CDR3 is made up of 14 amino acids. The germline gives CDR1 SGHNT, CDR2 YYREEE (reference sequence). CDR3: CASSFGQGGSPLHF. CDR3 nucleotides: TGTGCCAGCAGCTTCGGGCAGGGCGGCTCACCCCTCCACTTT.